These T cell receptor beta chains were read from a single sample in a study of T cell repertoires in cytomegalovirus infection. TCRdb fed the reads into MiXCR, producing one record per CDR3 protein. The repertoire has under 500,000 distinct CDR3 sequences, about two fifths of them found once; the top ten carry roughly two fifths. These receptors' antigens are unknown. The sample here was cultured PBMCs, taken from culture after CMV antigen stimulation. Every receptor here comes from a human donor in good health (CMV status not recorded). Some clones in this sample may be carry-over from other donors' samples. CDR3s include the opening cysteine and the closing phenylalanine or tryptophan. A D gene is named only where the DNA matches it firmly. Only part of the rows carry a size: once, few, many, or a class if the clone is expanded.

abundance	v_gene	j_gene	d_gene	CDR3aa	CDR3nt
few	TRBV7-2	TRBJ2-7	TRBD2	CASSSGGSGFYEQYF	TGTGCCAGCAGCTCCGGGGGTAGCGGGTTCTACGAGCAGTACTTC
.	TRBV20-1	TRBJ2-1	TRBD2	CSAPRLAGGPNEQFF	TGCAGTGCTCCGCGGCTAGCGGGAGGGCCCAATGAGCAGTTCTTC
few	TRBV7-6	TRBJ2-3	.	CASSATSRDTQYF	TGTGCCAGCAGCGCCACTAGTCGGGATACGCAGTATTTT
few	TRBV11-2	TRBJ1-2	.	CASSAPGGNYGYTF	TGTGCCAGCAGCGCCCCCGGGGGCAACTATGGCTACACCTTC
.	TRBV7-2	TRBJ2-1	.	CASSLLVGDGGEQFF	TGTGCCAGCAGCTTATTGGTCGGGGATGGCGGTGAGCAGTTCTTC
few	TRBV12-3/TRBV12-4	TRBJ2-1	TRBD2	CASSPSGLAGPGVYNEQFF	TGTGCCAGCAGTCCCTCGGGACTAGCGGGCCCAGGGGTCTACAATGAGCAGTTCTTC
few	TRBV6-6	TRBJ1-5	TRBD1	CASSYPHYQGTATNQPQHF	TGTGCCAGCAGTTACCCTCACTATCAAGGGACAGCCACCAATCAGCCCCAGCATTTT
.	TRBV6-5	TRBJ2-7	.	CATSGSGAAEQYF	TGTGCCACCTCGGGAAGCGGCGCGGCCGAGCAGTACTTC
.	TRBV28	TRBJ2-3	.	CATGWGLRDTDTQYF	TGTGCCACCGGGTGGGGGCTTCGCGACACAGATACGCAGTATTTT
.	TRBV20-1	TRBJ1-6	.	CSAGGQNSPLHF	TGCAGTGCAGGGGGGCAGAATTCACCCCTCCACTTT
.	TRBV7-9	TRBJ1-2	TRBD1	CASSHRGVTNYGYTF	TGTGCCAGCAGCCACAGGGGGGTTACTAACTATGGCTACACCTTC
few	TRBV7-8	TRBJ1-5	.	CASSQGRAPLGSNQPQHF	TGTGCCAGCAGCCAAGGACGGGCCCCCTTGGGAAGCAATCAGCCCCAGCATTTT
.	TRBV6-1	TRBJ2-3	.	CASSEQGVTDTQYF	TGTGCCAGCAGTGAGCAGGGTGTCACAGATACGCAGTATTTT
.	TRBV4-1	TRBJ2-7	.	CASSQDRERPYYEQYF	TGCGCCAGCAGCCAAGATCGAGAAAGACCTTACTACGAGCAGTACTTC
.	TRBV12-3/TRBV12-4	TRBJ2-3	.	CASSLGRHNSRTDTQYF	TGTGCCAGCAGTTTAGGGAGGCACAACTCCCGCACAGATACGCAGTATTTT
.	TRBV19	TRBJ2-2	.	CASSWQEGTGELFF	TGTGCCAGTAGTTGGCAGGAGGGTACCGGGGAGCTGTTTTTT
.	TRBV7-6	TRBJ2-6	.	CASSLWRYSGANVLTF	TGTGCCAGCAGCTTATGGCGGTACTCTGGGGCCAACGTCCTGACTTTC
.	TRBV11-3	TRBJ1-2	.	CASSFSGPYTF	TGTGCCAGCAGCTTTTCCGGGCCCTACACCTTC
.	TRBV7-2	TRBJ2-5	.	CASARGGQETQYF	TGTGCCAGCGCCCGCGGCGGGCAAGAGACCCAGTACTTC
few	TRBV29-1	TRBJ2-1	TRBD2	CSVPGTSGGYNEQFF	TGCAGCGTGCCCGGGACTAGCGGGGGGTACAATGAGCAGTTCTTC
.	TRBV11-1	TRBJ2-3	TRBD2	CASSRTSGEGADTQYF	TGTGCCAGCAGCCGTACTAGCGGGGAAGGGGCAGATACGCAGTATTTT
.	TRBV11-2	TRBJ1-1	.	CASSPIAVGEDTEAFF	TGTGCCAGCAGCCCTATAGCGGTTGGGGAGGACACTGAAGCTTTCTTT
.	TRBV12-3/TRBV12-4	TRBJ2-2	.	CASRPPWQNTGELFF	TGTGCCAGCAGGCCCCCCTGGCAGAACACCGGGGAGCTGTTTTTT
few	TRBV6-1	TRBJ2-1	.	CASTPWAISYNEQFF	TGTGCCAGCACCCCATGGGCTATCTCCTACAATGAGCAGTTCTTC
once	TRBV7-2	TRBJ2-1	.	CASSRSGYNEQFF	TGTGCCAGCAGCCGGAGCGGGTACAATGAGCAGTTCTTC
.	TRBV7-9	TRBJ1-2	.	CASSFGTTNDLNYGYTF	TGTGCCAGCAGCTTTGGGACAACGAACGACCTTAACTATGGCTACACCTTC
.	TRBV5-4	TRBJ2-1	.	CASSYGSGYNEQFF	TGTGCCAGCAGCTATGGGAGTGGGTACAATGAGCAGTTCTTC
.	TRBV9	TRBJ2-5	.	CASSVGRVAQETQYF	TGTGCCAGCAGCGTAGGAAGGGTCGCCCAAGAGACCCAGTACTTC
.	TRBV18	TRBJ1-2	TRBD1	CASSPTGEDGYTF	TGTGCCAGCTCACCAACAGGGGAAGACGGCTACACCTTC
few	TRBV11-2	TRBJ1-1	.	CASSLRRQNTEAFF	TGTGCCAGCAGCTTGCGCCGACAGAACACTGAAGCTTTCTTT
few	TRBV6-6	TRBJ2-2	TRBD2	CASSYGPAGGNTGELFF	TGTGCCAGCAGTTACGGGCCTGCGGGGGGGAACACCGGGGAGCTGTTTTTT
.	TRBV12-3/TRBV12-4	TRBJ2-3	.	CASRRRPGLLSYEYF	TGTGCCAGCAGGCGACGACCGGGACTCCTCAGTTATGAGTATTTT
.	TRBV6-1	TRBJ1-5	.	CASSEAQRHRSNQPQHF	TGTGCCAGCAGTGAAGCGCAGAGGCACCGTAGCAATCAGCCCCAGCATTTT
.	TRBV5-6	TRBJ2-1	TRBD2	CASSSTSGGKEQFF	TGTGCCAGCAGCTCGACTAGCGGGGGCAAGGAGCAGTTCTTC
many	TRBV7-2	TRBJ2-5	.	CASSWLRETQYF	TGTGCCAGCAGCTGGCTACGGGAGACCCAGTACTTC
.	TRBV7-6	TRBJ1-6	.	CASSSTVSSYNSPLHF	TGTGCCAGCAGCTCAACAGTCAGCTCCTATAATTCACCCCTCCACTTT
.	TRBV7-9	TRBJ1-3	.	CASAMGVSGNTIYF	TGTGCCAGCGCGATGGGGGTCTCTGGAAACACCATATATTTT
few	TRBV6-1	TRBJ2-7	TRBD1	CASSPGQTSSYEQYF	TGTGCCAGCAGTCCGGGACAGACGAGCTCCTACGAGCAGTACTTC
.	TRBV28	TRBJ2-5	.	CASTNGGFRQETQYF	TGTGCCAGCACCAACGGAGGGTTTCGGCAAGAGACCCAGTACTTC
.	TRBV6-2/TRBV6-3	TRBJ2-3	.	CASSYVGTSRIDTQYF	TGTGCCAGCAGTTATGTTGGGACATCGCGGATAGATACGCAGTATTTT
.	TRBV20-1	TRBJ1-1	.	CSASVQLNTEAFF	TGCAGTGCCTCGGTACAGCTGAACACTGAAGCTTTCTTT
many	TRBV7-2	TRBJ2-3	.	CASSSRLVGGGDTQYF	TGTGCCAGCAGCTCCCGCCTCGTGGGGGGCGGGGATACGCAGTATTTT
.	TRBV20-1	TRBJ2-1	TRBD2	CSANRWREGIREQFF	TGCAGTGCGAACCGGTGGCGGGAGGGTATCCGGGAGCAGTTCTTC
few	TRBV5-1	TRBJ1-2	.	CASSLGGHGYTF	TGCGCCAGCAGCTTGGGAGGACATGGCTACACCTTC
.	TRBV6-1	TRBJ2-4	.	CASRDLGPTKNIQYF	TGTGCCAGCAGGGACCTAGGGCCGACCAAAAACATTCAGTACTTC
few	TRBV27	TRBJ1-2	.	CASRPRGAYYGYTF	TGTGCCAGCAGGCCCAGAGGGGCCTACTATGGCTACACCTTC
.	TRBV11-3	TRBJ2-2	.	CASSRKTGELFF	TGTGCCAGCAGCCGAAAGACCGGGGAGCTGTTTTTT
.	TRBV30	TRBJ2-5	.	CAWTPLFQETQYF	TGTGCCTGGACGCCCCTTTTTCAAGAGACCCAGTACTTC
few	TRBV15	TRBJ1-6	.	CATSRTDSSYNSPLHF	TGTGCCACCAGCAGGACAGATAGCTCCTATAATTCACCCCTCCACTTT
many	TRBV7-2	TRBJ2-7	.	CASRPSWGVREQYF	TGTGCCAGCAGACCCTCCTGGGGAGTGAGGGAGCAGTACTTC
.	TRBV7-2	TRBJ1-2	.	CASSWAGTGGYTF	TGTGCCAGCAGTTGGGCGGGGACGGGTGGCTACACCTTC
few	TRBV15	TRBJ1-5	.	CATSSGDAVGSNQPQHF	TGTGCCACCAGCAGTGGGGACGCGGTAGGTAGCAATCAGCCCCAGCATTTT
.	TRBV19	TRBJ2-1	.	CASHVQGSYNEQFF	TGTGCCAGCCACGTTCAGGGTTCCTACAATGAGCAGTTCTTC
once	TRBV19	TRBJ1-6	.	CATQNDGDSPLHF	TGTGCCACCCAGAACGATGGGGATTCACCCCTCCACTTT
.	TRBV2	TRBJ2-3	TRBD2	CALGGTSGTGDTQYF	TGTGCCCTAGGAGGGACTAGCGGGACGGGGGATACGCAGTATTTT
few	TRBV7-9	TRBJ1-4	TRBD1	CASSSTGFANEKLFF	TGTGCCAGCAGCTCGACAGGGTTTGCTAATGAAAAACTGTTTTTT